One and the same sample provided the 31 T cell receptor beta chains below, sequenced in a study of cytomegalovirus exposure and HLA in healthy donors (dated by TCRdb to 2016 to 2017). Libraries were made using the immunoSEQ multiplex PCR assay. A mixture of 60 forward primers for TCR Vbeta segments and 13 reverse primers for TCR Jbeta segments was used in the multiplex PCR. TCRdb took over this immuneACCESS table, retaining in-frame rearrangements with V and J assigned. Such tables are incomplete; in checked studies, under half of the missing clones stem from an unresolved V gene, and the remainder is unexplained. This sample's clone table shows just under 90,000 clones. Jointly, the top ten make up 5.5% of the sample. The sequenced sample consisted of PBMCs. All receptors derive from a girl aged 10 to 17 in good health and CMV-seropositive.

Remarks on this clone: Mismatch with germline at one junction end may stem from a read error. CDR3 in amino acids: CAGSGLGGGTDTQYF. The CDR3 coding sequence is TGTGCCGGGAGTGGATTGGGAGGGGGCACAGATACGCAGTATTTT. The V call is TRBV30, the J call TRBJ2-3; 7 nucleotides match TRBD2. The CDR3 covers 15 residues. Germline values: CDR1 GTSNPN, CDR2 SVGIG (reference sequence). The full variable domain, rest sourced from reference TRBV30 and TRBJ2-3, is SQTIHQWPATLVQPVGSPLSLECTVEGTSNPNLYWYRQAAGRGLQLLFYSVGIGQISSEVPQNLSASRPQDRQFILSSKKLLLSDSGFYLCAGSGLGGGTDTQYFGPGTRLTVL.

V gene TRBV6-1 combines with J gene TRBJ2-1; 8 bases fit TRBD1. With V trimmed by 2 bases and J by 5 bases, 5 bases remained unmatched. The CDR3 loop spans 15 amino acids. Germline V lookup: CDR1 MNHNS, CDR2 SASEGT. This CDR3 reads CASSEWDRTNNEQFF. The CDR3 coding sequence is TGTGCCAGCAGTGAATGGGACAGGACGAACAATGAGCAGTTCTTC.

The CDR3 nucleotides read TGTGCCAGCAGCTTGACTAGCGGGGAACAAGAGACCCAGTACTTC. Translation gives CASSLTSGEQETQYF. This rearrangement joins TRBV5-6 to TRBJ2-5; 10 bases map to TRBD2. This CDR3 is built from 15 residues. Germline-derived CDR1 and CDR2 are SGHDT and YYEEEE. The V segment lost 1 base and the J segment 2 bases; nucleotides outside the gene matches: 2.

The chain couples TRBV19 to TRBJ2-1; tentatively, D is TRBD2 (5 bases). Germline V lookup: CDR1 LNHDA, CDR2 SQIVND (reference sequence). The V and J ends lost 11 bases and 5 bases respectively, with 10 bases between them. This CDR3 contains 11 residues. This CDR3 reads CACTGNNEQFF. The DNA for the CDR3 is TGTGCCTGCACGGGGAACAATGAGCAGTTCTTC.

This rearrangement joins TRBV18 to TRBJ2-2; 9 bases align to TRBD1. In germline, CDR1 is KGHSH, CDR2 LQKENI. This CDR3 region has 14 residues. After removal of 5 bases from V and 6 bases from J, the junction contained 4 bases not matched to a gene. This CDR3 reads CASSYRDRAGELFF. In nucleotides, the CDR3 is TGTGCCAGCTCATACCGGGACAGGGCCGGGGAGCTGTTTTTT.

The chain links TRBV19 to TRBJ2-7, with D maybe TRBD1 (6 bases). The CDR3 contains 15 residues. The V gene's germline CDR1 is LNHDA and CDR2 SQIVND (reference sequence). V lost 5 bases, J lost 4 bases, and 18 bases lay in between. The CDR3 nucleotides read TGTGCCAGTAGTCTATTTGGGACATCCGAGTACGAGCAGTACTTC. Protein product: CASSLFGTSEYEQYF.

The rearrangement links TRBV30 to TRBJ1-1; TRBD1 aligns across 7 bases. The CDR3 contains 12 residues. J lost 6 bases, V lost 4 bases, and 5 bases had no gene match. Germline V gene sequence: CDR1 GTSNPN, CDR2 SVGIG (reference sequence). The CDR3 DNA reads as TGTGCCTGGAAGGCAGGGGGATCTGAAGCTTTCTTT. Residues: CAWKAGGSEAFF. The whole variable domain, filled in from reference TRBV30 and TRBJ1-1, reads SQTIHQWPATLVQPVGSPLSLECTVEGTSNPNLYWYRQAAGRGLQLLFYSVGIGQISSEVPQNLSASRPQDRQFILSSKKLLLSDSGFYLCAWKAGGSEAFFGQGTRLTVV.

The chain carries TRBV5-1 and TRBJ1-1, with TRBD1 matching 8 bases. The V gene's germline CDR1 is SGHRS and CDR2 YFSETQ. J lost 5 bases, V lost 4 bases, and 10 bases had no gene match. There are 15 residues in the CDR3. The CDR3 region has the DNA TGCGCCAGCAGCCCATTGACAGGGGTGGGTACTGAAGCTTTCTTT. This codes for CASSPLTGVGTEAFF. Together with reference TRBV5-1 and TRBJ1-1, the CDR3 gives the full variable domain: KAGVTQTPRYLIKTRGQQVTLSCSPISGHRSVSWYQQTPGQGLQFLFEYFSETQRNKGNFPGRFSGRQFSNSRSEMNVSTLELGDSALYLCASSPLTGVGTEAFFGQGTRLTVV.

The CDR3 is CASRRTGTLHEQYF. CDR3 sequence (DNA): TGTGCCAGCAGACGGACAGGGACGCTCCACGAGCAGTACTTC. The chain links TRBV6-1 to TRBJ2-7; TRBD1 aligns across 8 bases. Germline CDR1 MNHNS, CDR2 SASEGT. CDR3 length: 14 residues. V trimming: 6 bases; J trimming: 5 bases; junction bases outside the gene matches: 9.

J is TRBJ2-5 and V is TRBV6-1, with 15 positions matching TRBD2. CDR1 and CDR2 (germline): MNHNS, SASEGT. This CDR3 spans 19 amino acids. With 4 bases clipped from V and 5 bases from J, the junction kept 14 bases outside the gene matches. The CDR3 is CASSGKGLAGGVRSETQYF. CDR3 DNA: TGTGCCAGCAGTGGGAAGGGACTAGCGGGGGGCGTGAGGTCGGAGACCCAGTACTTC.

The chain couples TRBV5-6 to TRBJ2-5, with D tentatively TRBD2 (6 bases). The CDR3 is 13 residues long. The V gene lost 0 bases and the J gene lost 5 bases, with 8 bases spanning the gap. CDR1 SGHDT and CDR2 YYEEEE come from the germline V gene. CDR3 protein: CASSLGGEETQYF. As DNA, the CDR3 is TGTGCCAGCAGCTTGGGCGGGGAGGAGACCCAGTACTTC. Together with reference TRBV5-6 and TRBJ2-5, the CDR3 gives the full variable domain: DAGVTQSPTHLIKTRGQQVTLRCSPKSGHDTVSWYQQALGQGPQFIFQYYEEEERQRGNFPDRFSGHQFPNYSSELNVNALLLGDSALYLCASSLGGEETQYFGPGTRLLVL.

Notes on this clone: An end of the junction differs from the germline gene, which may be a read error. Within the sample, other DNA sequences also encode this same CDR3. This chain joins TRBV7-2 and TRBJ1-2; 8 bases agree with TRBD1. The CDR3 consists of 16 residues. Germline CDR1 and CDR2: SGHTA and FQGNSA. The CDR3 region is CASSSTWDRNLHGYTF. The CDR3 nucleotides read TGTGCTAGCAGCTCTACTTGGGACAGGAACCTTCATGGCTACACCTTC.

With respect to this clone: Relative to the germline gene, one junction end is altered; a read error may explain this. The chain couples TRBV7-7 to TRBJ2-5; no reliable D call. CDR1 is SSHAT, CDR2 FNYEAQ, per germline (reference sequence). This CDR3 has 15 amino acids. The DNA for the CDR3 is TGTGCTAGCAGCTTAGGTCTCCTGGCCCAAGAGACCCAGTACTTC. Residues: CASSLGLLAQETQYF.

The rearrangement links TRBV5-4 to TRBJ2-3, with D unclear. This CDR3 has 14 amino acids. V was cut by 0 bases and J by 8 bases, with 13 bases left in between. Germline CDR1 reads SGHNT; CDR2 reads YYREEE (reference sequence). The CDR3 reads CASSLVAFARTQYF. CDR3 bases: TGTGCCAGCAGCTTGGTAGCCTTCGCGCGTACGCAGTATTTT.

The chain couples TRBV27 to TRBJ1-1; 7 positions match TRBD1. V shed 6 bases and J 3 bases; nucleotides not matched to a gene: 4. Germline V lookup: CDR1 MNHEY, CDR2 SMNVEV (reference sequence). The CDR3 has 13 residues. The CDR3 sequence is CASRETGHTEAFF. The CDR3 DNA follows: TGTGCCAGCAGGGAGACAGGGCACACTGAAGCTTTCTTT.

The chain recombines TRBV6-5 with TRBJ2-5, with D tentatively TRBD2 (5 bases). This CDR3 contains 12 residues. Germline V CDR1 and CDR2: MNHEY, SVGAGI. V was pared by 8 bases and J by 5 bases, with 12 bases between. This chain's CDR3 is CASGAASETQYF. The CDR3 nucleotides are TGTGCCAGCGGCGCGGCTAGCGAGACCCAGTACTTC.

The rearrangement joins TRBV6-6 to TRBJ1-2, with D possibly TRBD1 on 6 matching bases. The CDR3 runs to 15 residues. Germline V gene lookup returns CDR1 MNHNY and CDR2 SVGAGI (reference sequence). The V end lost 3 bases, the J end lost 0 bases, and 11 bases lay between the germline ends. CDR3 sequence reads: CASSYRTVTNYGYTF. As DNA, the CDR3 is TGTGCCAGCAGTTATCGGACAGTGACTAACTATGGCTACACCTTC.

This chain joins TRBV30 and TRBJ1-2, with unresolved D. The germline V and J ends were trimmed by 0 bases and 4 bases, with 9 bases remaining between them. The CDR3 runs 13 residues. Germline V CDR1 and CDR2: GTSNPN, SVGIG (reference sequence). CDR3 sequence reads: CAWSVSRGYGYTF. In DNA form, the CDR3 reads TGTGCCTGGAGTGTATCCCGGGGCTATGGCTACACCTTC.

V usage is TRBV29-1 and J usage is TRBJ2-1, with 10 nucleotides matching TRBD1. Germline lookup yields CDR1 SQVTM and CDR2 ANQGSEA. The CDR3 is 14 amino acids. V shed 7 bases and J 3 bases; nucleotides not matched to a gene: 6. In DNA, the CDR3 is TGCAGCGGTTCCGGGACAGGGGACTACAATGAGCAGTTCTTC. Translating gives CSGSGTGDYNEQFF.

This chain joins TRBV19 and TRBJ2-5; D is possibly TRBD1 (6 bases). Germline CDR1 LNHDA, CDR2 SQIVND (reference sequence). Trimming shortened V by 5 bases and J by 5 bases, and 12 bases separated the two germline ends. The CDR3 loop spans 13 amino acids. The CDR3 nucleotides are TGTGCCAGTAGTGGGTCAGGGGCGGAGACCCAGTACTTC. Translation: CASSGSGAETQYF.

The chain recombines TRBV6-5 with TRBJ1-2; unclear D gene. The CDR3 is made up of 14 amino acids. Germline lookup yields CDR1 MNHEY and CDR2 SVGAGI. V was shortened by 0 bases and J by 4 bases, with 9 bases between the two germline ends. In nucleotides, the CDR3 is TGTGCCAGCAGTTACTCGGCCGGAGTCTATGGCTACACCTTC. It specifies CASSYSAGVYGYTF.

The V call is TRBV6-1, the J call TRBJ2-2, with 10 bases fitting TRBD1. The CDR3 spans 17 residues. Germline V gives CDR1 MNHNS, CDR2 SASEGT. V was pared by 4 bases and J by 4 bases, with 9 bases of the junction left unmatched. CDR3 nucleotide sequence: TGTGCCAGCAGTGGTGCGGGCGGGACAGGGGCCACCGGGGAGCTGTTTTTT. Its translation: CASSGAGGTGATGELFF.

The rearrangement links TRBV5-1 to TRBJ2-2; tentative D call: TRBD1 (5 bases). In germline, CDR1 is SGHRS, CDR2 YFSETQ. The CDR3 runs to 15 residues. Trimming cost V 0 bases and J 0 bases, with 6 bases left between them. The CDR3 loop is CASSLAGSNTGELFF. CDR3 nucleotide sequence: TGCGCCAGCAGCTTGGCAGGGTCGAACACCGGGGAGCTGTTTTTT.

CDR3 DNA sequence: TGTGCCAGCAGTGTGGGGACACGGGGTCAGCCCCAGCATTTT. It codes for CASSVGTRGQPQHF. This chain links TRBV6-1 with TRBJ1-5, with a tentative D call TRBD1 (6 bases). This CDR3 is 14 amino acids long. The V gene lost 4 bases and the J gene lost 6 bases, with 13 bases spanning the gap. The germline gives CDR1 MNHNS, CDR2 SASEGT.

The CDR3 reads CASSSSLGGSAYEQYV. The DNA of the CDR3 is TGTGCCAGCAGTTCCTCCTTGGGGGGTAGCGCCTACGAGCAGTACGTC. V and J are TRBV6-6 and TRBJ2-7; a weak D match, TRBD2 (6 bases). Germline V CDR1 and CDR2: MNHNY, SVGAGI (reference sequence). The CDR3 extends over 16 amino acids. V lost 4 bases and J lost 2, with 18 bases in between.

The V gene is TRBV18, the J gene TRBJ1-4; TRBD1 matches 8 bases. The V and J ends lost 5 bases and 8 bases, in that order; junction bases with no gene match: 7. The germline gives CDR1 KGHSH, CDR2 LQKENI. The CDR3 extends over 14 amino acids. For the CDR3, the DNA is TGTGCCAGCTCAGTGGACAGGGTCGGCGAAAAACTGTTTTTT. This codes for CASSVDRVGEKLFF.

The genes are TRBV7-3 and TRBJ1-1; 11 positions match TRBD1. V dropped 2 bases and J dropped 5; count of bases not matched to a gene: 1. From germline, CDR1 is SGHTA and CDR2 FQGTGA. This CDR3 comprises 14 residues. CDR3 DNA: TGTGCCAGCAGCTTAGGACAGGGGGCAACTGAAGCTTTCTTT. Protein: CASSLGQGATEAFF. Based on the CDR3 plus reference TRBV7-3 and TRBJ1-1, the full variable domain is GAGVSQTPSNKVTEKGKYVELRCDPISGHTALYWYRQSLGQGPEFLIYFQGTGAADDSGLPNDRFFAVRPEGSVSTLKIQRTERGDSAVYLCASSLGQGATEAFFGQGTRLTVV.

The chain links TRBV27 to TRBJ2-2; 9 nucleotides align to TRBD2. V dropped 2 bases and J dropped 5; count of bases not matched to a gene: 3. Germline CDR1 reads MNHEY; CDR2 reads SMNVEV (reference sequence). There are 15 residues in the CDR3. CDR3 region: CASSLGRGGTGELFF. CDR3 coding DNA: TGTGCCAGCAGTTTAGGGCGGGGGGGAACCGGGGAGCTGTTTTTT.

The rearrangement uses TRBV11-3 and TRBJ2-1, with 8 positions matching TRBD1. This CDR3 comprises 15 residues. V was pared by 5 bases and J by 3 bases, with 6 bases of the junction left unmatched. CDR1 and CDR2 from the germline V gene are SGHNT and YENEEA. The DNA for the CDR3 is TGTGCCAGCAGCCCAAGGACAGGGTTCTACAATGAGCAGTTCTTC. As protein: CASSPRTGFYNEQFF.

The chain is built from TRBV5-1 and TRBJ1-5; no firm D call. CDR3 length: 14 amino acids. Germline values: CDR1 SGHRS, CDR2 YFSETQ. Trimming pared 0 bases from V and 5 bases from J, leaving 9 bases between. In DNA, the CDR3 is TGCGCCAGCAGCTTGGGAGGGATGGATCAGCCCCAGCATTTT. It specifies CASSLGGMDQPQHF.

The J gene is TRBJ1-5, the V gene TRBV7-6, with 7 bases lining up with TRBD1. CDR1 and CDR2 (germline): SGHVS, FNYEAQ. After removal of 5 bases from V and 4 bases from J, the junction contained 11 bases not matched to a gene. The CDR3 is 16 residues long. CDR3 in amino acids: CASSPIGQAPNQPQHF. The CDR3 DNA is TGTGCCAGCAGCCCGATCGGACAGGCGCCGAATCAGCCCCAGCATTTT. The whole variable domain, remainder taken from reference TRBV7-6 and TRBJ1-5, is GAGVSQSPRYKVTKRGQDVALRCDPISGHVSLYWYRQALGQGPEFLTYFNYEAQQDKSGLPNDRFSAERPEGSISTLTIQRTEQRDSAMYRCASSPIGQAPNQPQHFGDGTRLSIL.